Detailed here is one T cell receptor beta chain. The sample is drawn from a study of cytomegalovirus exposure and HLA in healthy donors. Study context: Among roughly 190 million T cells, an earlier analysis found 117 million unique TCR beta sequences.

Despite likely unrecorded immune exposures, the donors were nominally healthy at the time of sampling. PCR amplification relied on 60 Vbeta primers (plus 13 Jbeta primers). Data came from immunoSEQ multiplex PCR; TCRdb stores just in-frame clones and leaves some out. Among about 160,000 clones listed, 75% to 85% were seen once. The V segment lost 4 bases and the J segment 7 bases; nucleotides outside the gene matches: 10. CDR3 size: 14 residues. Germline lookup yields CDR1 SGDLS and CDR2 YYNGEE. The sequence was obtained from a man aged 45-65 years in good health and CMV-seropositive. The sequenced sample was PBMCs. V is TRBV9 and J is TRBJ2-7; TRBD1 aligns across 8 bases. CDR3 nucleotides: TGTGCCAGCAGCCCCGGACAGGGTTTGAGGGAGCAGTACTTC. Amino acids: CASSPGQGLREQYF. Full variable domain (rest looked up from reference TRBV9 and TRBJ2-7): DSGVTQTPKHLITATGQRVTLRCSPRSGDLSVYWYQQSLDQGLQFLIQYYNGEERAKGNILERFSAQQFPDLHSELNLSSLELGDSALYFCASSPGQGLREQYFGPGTRLTVT.